The 4 T cell receptor beta chains below were found in one sample sequenced in a study of cytomegalovirus exposure and HLA in healthy donors. The method was immunoSEQ multiplex PCR; TCRdb's version includes in-frame clones alone and lacks a portion of them. The sample holds about 160,000 clones; approximately 86% are singletons and the top ten take around 2%. Sequencing was carried out using PBMCs. Source of these receptors: a woman between 18 and 29 years old in good health and CMV-seronegative.

The chain has TRBV5-1 and TRBJ2-1, with 7 bases lining up with TRBD2. Germline V CDR1 and CDR2: SGHRS, YFSETQ. The CDR3 sequence is 16 residues long. J gave up 8 bases and V 4 bases, and 15 bases lay outside the gene matches. CDR3 nucleotide sequence: TGCGCCAGCAGCCCCCCACTAGCGCCCATTGAGGATGAGCAGTTCTTC. This translates into CASSPPLAPIEDEQFF.

V gene TRBV6-1 combines with J gene TRBJ1-1; 8 nucleotides align to TRBD1. Germline V CDR1 and CDR2: MNHNS, SASEGT. CDR3 size: 16 residues. Unmatched junction bases numbered 9, after V lost 4 bases and J lost 2 bases. The CDR3 DNA sequence: TGTGCCAGCAGTGCCGTCTTGACAGGGGCCAACACTGAAGCTTTCTTT. Its protein is CASSAVLTGANTEAFF.

In this sample, this clone turned up once. The chain carries TRBV5-1 and TRBJ2-2; 10 positions match TRBD1. This CDR3 is built from 16 residues. Germline V gene data show CDR1 as SGHRS and CDR2 as YFSETQ. Unmatched junction bases numbered 8, after V lost 5 bases and J lost 4 bases. The CDR3 DNA is TGCGCCAGCAGACCGCCGGGACAGGGGCCCACCGGGGAGCTGTTTTTT. Residues: CASRPPGQGPTGELFF.

The chain uses TRBV5-1 and TRBJ2-7, with 7 bases fitting TRBD1. Germline-derived CDR1 and CDR2 are SGHRS and YFSETQ. The CDR3 contains 17 residues. J gave up 0 bases and V 2 bases, and 11 bases lay outside the gene matches. In nucleotides, the CDR3 is TGCGCCAGCAGCTTACCAAGACAGGGCCTCAGCTCCTACGAGCAGTACTTC. Translation gives CASSLPRQGLSSYEQYF.